This T cell receptor beta chain was documented in a study of blood T cell repertoires in COVID-19. Study-level information: Specimens from acute and convalescent COVID-19 originated in the United States, Italy and Spain. Sources were T cells, B-cell-depleted T cells, or PBMCs; the material itself was cDNA or gDNA.

Per the authors' pipeline: Estimates of nucleated cell counts were drawn from the amplification of reference gene primers. Only in-frame clones appear in the TCRdb table, and some are missing; sequencing was by immunoSEQ multiplex PCR. V and J calls and clone size follow that table, whereas D and trimming were derived from the DNA. The sample lists roughly 240,000 clones, approximately 83% occurring once. J was trimmed by 3 bases and V by 6 bases; bases with no gene match: 3. Germline V lookup: CDR1 SNHLY, CDR2 FYNNEI. The CDR3 extends over 13 amino acids. The sequenced sample consisted of peripheral blood. The V and J genes are TRBV2 and TRBJ2-3, with 7 bases lining up with TRBD2. This receptor was identified in a woman aged 25-40 years who had recovered from COVID-19. CDR3 amino acids: CASSRGGTDTQYF. The CDR3 DNA sequence: TGTGCCAGCAGCCGCGGGGGAACAGATACGCAGTATTTT.